The clone carrying this TCR beta chain has only a few counts. The data were obtained in a study of blood T cell repertoires in COVID-19. Across the study: There were acute and convalescent COVID-19 samples, and they came from the United States, Italy and Spain.

In the original analysis: Cell counts per sample came from amplifying reference gene primers. TCRdb's table, derived via immunoSEQ multiplex PCR, lists solely in-frame clones and lacks some. V and J calls and clone size are as listed in that table; D and trimming were resolved from the DNA. Here the sample spans more than 300,000 clones, just under 90% being singletons. Enrolled during active infection, Seattle patients were then followed longitudinally. The length of the CDR3 is 12 residues. V lost 6 bases, J lost 3 bases, and 6 bases lay in between. Per germline, CDR1 MNHEY and CDR2 SVGAGI. The V and J genes are TRBV6-5 and TRBJ1-3; D is uncertain. The source of this sequence is a woman aged 30 to 39 with COVID-19, enrolled during active disease. Sequencing input: peripheral blood. CDR3 DNA sequence: TGTGCCAGCAGCTCCGGTGGAAACACCATATATTTT. It yields the protein CASSSGGNTIYF.